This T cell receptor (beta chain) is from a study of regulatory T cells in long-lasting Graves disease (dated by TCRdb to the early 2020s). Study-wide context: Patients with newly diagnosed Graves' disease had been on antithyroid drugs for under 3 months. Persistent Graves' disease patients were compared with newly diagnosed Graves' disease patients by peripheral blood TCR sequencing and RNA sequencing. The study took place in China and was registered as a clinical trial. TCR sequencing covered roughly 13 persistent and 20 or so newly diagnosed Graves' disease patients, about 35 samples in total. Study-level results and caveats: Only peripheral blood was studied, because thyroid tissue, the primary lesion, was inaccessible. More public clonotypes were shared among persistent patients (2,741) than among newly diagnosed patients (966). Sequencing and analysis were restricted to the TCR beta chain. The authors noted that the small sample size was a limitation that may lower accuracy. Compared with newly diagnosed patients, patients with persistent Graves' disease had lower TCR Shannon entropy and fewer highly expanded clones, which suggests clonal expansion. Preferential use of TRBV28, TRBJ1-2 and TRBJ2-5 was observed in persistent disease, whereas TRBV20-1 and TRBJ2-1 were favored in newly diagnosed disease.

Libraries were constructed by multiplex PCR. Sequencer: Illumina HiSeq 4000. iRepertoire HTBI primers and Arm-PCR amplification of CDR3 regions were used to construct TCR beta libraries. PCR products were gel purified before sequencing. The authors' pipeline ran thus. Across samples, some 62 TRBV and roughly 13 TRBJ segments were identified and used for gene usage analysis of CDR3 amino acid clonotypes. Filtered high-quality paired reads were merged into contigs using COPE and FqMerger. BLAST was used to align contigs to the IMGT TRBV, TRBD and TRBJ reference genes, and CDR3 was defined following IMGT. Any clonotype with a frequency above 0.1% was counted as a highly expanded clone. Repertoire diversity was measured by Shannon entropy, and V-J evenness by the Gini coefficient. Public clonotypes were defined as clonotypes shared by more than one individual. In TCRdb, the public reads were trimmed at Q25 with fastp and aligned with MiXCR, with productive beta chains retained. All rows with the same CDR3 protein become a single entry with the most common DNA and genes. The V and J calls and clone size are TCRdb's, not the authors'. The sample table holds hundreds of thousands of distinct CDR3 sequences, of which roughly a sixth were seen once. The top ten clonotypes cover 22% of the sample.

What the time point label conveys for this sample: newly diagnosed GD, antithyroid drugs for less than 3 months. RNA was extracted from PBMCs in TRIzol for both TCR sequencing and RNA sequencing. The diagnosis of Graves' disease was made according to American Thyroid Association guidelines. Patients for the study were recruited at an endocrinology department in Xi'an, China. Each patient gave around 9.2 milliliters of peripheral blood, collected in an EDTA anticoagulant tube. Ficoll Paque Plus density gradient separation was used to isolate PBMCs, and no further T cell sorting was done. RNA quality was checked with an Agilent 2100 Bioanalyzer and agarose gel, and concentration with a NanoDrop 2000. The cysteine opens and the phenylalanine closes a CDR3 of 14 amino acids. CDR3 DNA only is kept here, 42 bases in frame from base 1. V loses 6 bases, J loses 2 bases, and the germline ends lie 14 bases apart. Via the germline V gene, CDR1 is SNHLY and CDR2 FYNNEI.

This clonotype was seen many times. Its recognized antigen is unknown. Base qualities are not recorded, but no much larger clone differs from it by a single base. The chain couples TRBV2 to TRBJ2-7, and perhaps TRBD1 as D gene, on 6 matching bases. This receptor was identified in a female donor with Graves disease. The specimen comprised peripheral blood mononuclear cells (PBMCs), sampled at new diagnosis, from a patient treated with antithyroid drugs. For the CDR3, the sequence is CASRNRDPPYEQYF. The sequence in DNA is TGTGCCAGCAGGAACAGGGATCCTCCCTACGAGCAGTACTTC. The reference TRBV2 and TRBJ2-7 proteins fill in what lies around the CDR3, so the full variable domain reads EPEVTQTPSHQVTQMGQEVILRCVPISNHLYFYWYRQILGQKVEFLVSFYNNEISEKSEIFDDQFSVERPDGSNFTLKIRSTKLEDSAMYFCASRNRDPPYEQYFGPGTRLTVT.